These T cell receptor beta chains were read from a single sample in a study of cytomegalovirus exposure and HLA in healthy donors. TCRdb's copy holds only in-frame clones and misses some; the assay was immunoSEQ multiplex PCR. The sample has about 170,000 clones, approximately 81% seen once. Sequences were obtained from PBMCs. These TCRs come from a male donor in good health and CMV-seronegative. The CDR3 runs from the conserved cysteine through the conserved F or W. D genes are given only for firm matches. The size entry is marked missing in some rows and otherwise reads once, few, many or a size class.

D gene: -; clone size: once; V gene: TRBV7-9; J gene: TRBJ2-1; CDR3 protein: CASSEGDQQFF; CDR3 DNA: TGTGCCAGCAGCGAGGGGGATCAGCAGTTCTTC
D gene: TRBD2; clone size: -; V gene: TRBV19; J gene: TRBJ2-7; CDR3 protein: CASSIEGGAEQYF; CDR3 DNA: TGTGCCAGTAGTATAGAGGGAGGGGCCGAGCAGTACTTC
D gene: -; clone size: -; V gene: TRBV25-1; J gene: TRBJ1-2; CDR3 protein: CASSAGGVSDYGYTF; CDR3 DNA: TGTGCCAGCAGTGCGGGGGGGGTCAGCGACTATGGCTACACCTTC
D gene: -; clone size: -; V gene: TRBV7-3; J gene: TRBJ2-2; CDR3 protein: CASSSSHTGELFF; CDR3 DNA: TGTGCCAGCAGCTCGAGCCACACCGGGGAGCTGTTTTTT
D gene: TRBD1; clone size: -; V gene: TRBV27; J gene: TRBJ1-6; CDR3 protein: CASSSRTGGVKFSPLHF; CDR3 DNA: TGTGCCAGCAGTTCTCGGACAGGGGGCGTGAAGTTTTCACCCCTCCACTTT
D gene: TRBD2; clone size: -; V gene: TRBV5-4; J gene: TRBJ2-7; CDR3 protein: CASSFGGLAGGPYEQYF; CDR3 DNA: TGTGCCAGCAGCTTTGGAGGACTAGCGGGGGGGCCCTACGAGCAGTACTTC
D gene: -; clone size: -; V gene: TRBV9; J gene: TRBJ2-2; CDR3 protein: CASSVNLAPRGTGELFF; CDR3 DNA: TGTGCCAGCAGCGTAAACCTAGCGCCCCGCGGGACCGGGGAGCTGTTTTTT
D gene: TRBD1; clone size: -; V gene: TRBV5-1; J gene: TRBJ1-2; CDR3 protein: CASSLLMGQGYGYTF; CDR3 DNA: TGCGCCAGCAGCTTGCTTATGGGACAGGGATATGGCTACACCTTC
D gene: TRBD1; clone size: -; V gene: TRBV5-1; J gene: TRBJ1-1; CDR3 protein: CASSWRTGESRSDTEAFF; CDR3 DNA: TGCGCCAGCAGCTGGCGGACAGGGGAAAGCCGTTCGGACACTGAAGCTTTCTTT
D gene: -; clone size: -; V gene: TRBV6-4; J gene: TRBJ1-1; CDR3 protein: CASTKMSGTDTEAFF; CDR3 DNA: TGTGCCAGCACAAAAATGTCAGGTACCGACACTGAAGCTTTCTTT
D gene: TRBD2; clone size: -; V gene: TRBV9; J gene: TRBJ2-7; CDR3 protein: CASSVGLAEYEQYF; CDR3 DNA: TGTGCCAGCAGCGTGGGACTAGCGGAATACGAGCAGTACTTC
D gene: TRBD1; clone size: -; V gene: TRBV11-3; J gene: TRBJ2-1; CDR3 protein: CASSLGQGTPGEQFF; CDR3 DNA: TGTGCCAGCAGCTTAGGACAGGGGACCCCAGGTGAGCAGTTCTTC
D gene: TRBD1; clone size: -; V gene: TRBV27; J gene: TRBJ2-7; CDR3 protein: CASAPGQGYEQYF; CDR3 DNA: TGTGCCAGCGCTCCGGGACAGGGGTACGAGCAGTACTTC
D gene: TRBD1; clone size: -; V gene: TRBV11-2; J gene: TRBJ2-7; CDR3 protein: CASSLPEGQGKDEQYF; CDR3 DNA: TGTGCCAGCAGCTTACCGGAAGGACAGGGTAAGGACGAGCAGTACTTC
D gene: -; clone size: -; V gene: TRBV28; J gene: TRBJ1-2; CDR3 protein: CASKGATATLFNYGYTF; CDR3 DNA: TGTGCCAGCAAGGGCGCGACAGCGACCCTCTTCAACTATGGCTACACCTTC
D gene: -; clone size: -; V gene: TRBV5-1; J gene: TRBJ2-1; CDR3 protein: CASSSDPGSDEQFF; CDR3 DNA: TGCGCCAGCAGCTCGGACCCAGGGTCGGATGAGCAGTTCTTC
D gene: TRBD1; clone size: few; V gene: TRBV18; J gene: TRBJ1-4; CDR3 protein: CASSQGTGLEKLFF; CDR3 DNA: TGTGCCAGCTCACAGGGGACAGGATTGGAAAAACTGTTTTTT
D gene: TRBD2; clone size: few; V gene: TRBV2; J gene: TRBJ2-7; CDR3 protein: CASTLGLAYEQYF; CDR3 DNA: TGTGCCAGCACCCTGGGACTAGCTTACGAGCAGTACTTC
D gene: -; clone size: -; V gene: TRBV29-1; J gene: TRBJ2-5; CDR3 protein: CSAAGVKAMETQYF; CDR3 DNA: TGCAGCGCCGCCGGGGTGAAGGCCATGGAGACCCAGTACTTC
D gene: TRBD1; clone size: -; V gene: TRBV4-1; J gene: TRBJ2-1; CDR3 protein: CASSQGTGGFYEQFF; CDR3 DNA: TGCGCCAGCAGCCAAGGGACAGGGGGATTCTATGAGCAGTTCTTC